The subject of this entry is one T cell receptor beta chain. Its specificity is unknown. This specimen belongs to a study of OX40 agonist ivuxolimab in advanced cancers. Study overall: Every patient in dose escalation had hepatocellular carcinoma, melanoma, renal cell or head and neck cancer.

This CDR3 contains 13 residues. V was cut by 3 bases and J by 1 base, with 6 bases left in between. CDR1 is SEHNR and CDR2 is FQNEAQ in the germline V gene (reference sequence). Points from the study as a whole: More expanded clones were found, on average, in CD8+ than in CD4+ T cells. Antigens targeted by the expanded peripheral T cells were not determined.

Only in-frame clones appear in the TCRdb table, and some are missing; sequencing was by immunoSEQ multiplex PCR. The data contain tens of thousands of clones, about 85% of them singletons. This sequence joins TRBV7-9 and TRBJ1-1; no firm D call. Sequences were derived from CD4+ or CD8+ T cells sorted from blood, sampled in a trial of the OX40 agonist ivuxolimab. This receptor was obtained from an adult with an advanced solid tumor such as melanoma, head and neck, liver or kidney cancer. CDR3: CASSFGSNTEAFF. CDR3 nucleotides: TGTGCCAGCAGCTTCGGATCGAACACTGAAGCTTTCTTT.